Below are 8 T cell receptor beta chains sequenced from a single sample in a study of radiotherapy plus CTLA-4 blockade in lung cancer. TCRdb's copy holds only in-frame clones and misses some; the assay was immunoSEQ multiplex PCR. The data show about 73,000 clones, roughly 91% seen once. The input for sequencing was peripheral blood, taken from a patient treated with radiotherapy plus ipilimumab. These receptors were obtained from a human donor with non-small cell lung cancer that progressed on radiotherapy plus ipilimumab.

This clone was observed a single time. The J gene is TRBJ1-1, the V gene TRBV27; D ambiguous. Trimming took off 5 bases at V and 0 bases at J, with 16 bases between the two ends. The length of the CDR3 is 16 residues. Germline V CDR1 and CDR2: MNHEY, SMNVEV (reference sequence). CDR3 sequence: CASSRSAVGMNTEAFF. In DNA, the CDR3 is TGTGCCAGCAGTCGAAGTGCGGTGGGGATGAACACTGAAGCTTTCTTT.

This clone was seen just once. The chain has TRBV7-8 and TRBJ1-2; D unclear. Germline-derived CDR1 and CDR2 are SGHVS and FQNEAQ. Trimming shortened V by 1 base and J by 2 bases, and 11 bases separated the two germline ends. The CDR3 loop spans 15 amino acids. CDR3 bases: TGTGCCAGCAGCTTAGTCGCGGGAACCAACTATGGCTACACCTTC. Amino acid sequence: CASSLVAGTNYGYTF.

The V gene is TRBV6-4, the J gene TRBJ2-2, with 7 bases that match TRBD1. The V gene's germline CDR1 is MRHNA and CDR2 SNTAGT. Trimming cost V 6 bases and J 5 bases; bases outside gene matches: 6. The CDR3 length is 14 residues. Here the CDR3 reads CASSRDSLTGELFF. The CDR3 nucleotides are TGTGCCAGCAGCAGGGACAGCTTAACCGGGGAGCTGTTTTTT.

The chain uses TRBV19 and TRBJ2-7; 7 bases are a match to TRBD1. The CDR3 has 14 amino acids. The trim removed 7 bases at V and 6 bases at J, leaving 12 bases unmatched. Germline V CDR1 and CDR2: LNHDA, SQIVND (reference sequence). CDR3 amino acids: CASNRQGQIGEQYF. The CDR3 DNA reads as TGTGCCAGTAACCGACAGGGCCAAATAGGCGAGCAGTACTTC.

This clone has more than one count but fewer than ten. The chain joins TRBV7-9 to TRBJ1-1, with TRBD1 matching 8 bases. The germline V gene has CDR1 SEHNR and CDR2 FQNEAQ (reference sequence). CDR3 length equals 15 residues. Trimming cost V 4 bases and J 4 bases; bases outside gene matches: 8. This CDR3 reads CASSSSQGAVTEAFF. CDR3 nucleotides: TGTGCCAGCAGCTCGTCGCAGGGGGCGGTCACTGAAGCTTTCTTT.

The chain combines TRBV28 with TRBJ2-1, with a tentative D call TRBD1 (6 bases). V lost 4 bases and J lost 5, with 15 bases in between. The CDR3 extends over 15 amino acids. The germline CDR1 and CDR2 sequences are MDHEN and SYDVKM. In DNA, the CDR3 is TGTGCCAGCAGTTCACCGGGACACCCCGACAATGAGCAGTTCTTC. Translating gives CASSSPGHPDNEQFF.

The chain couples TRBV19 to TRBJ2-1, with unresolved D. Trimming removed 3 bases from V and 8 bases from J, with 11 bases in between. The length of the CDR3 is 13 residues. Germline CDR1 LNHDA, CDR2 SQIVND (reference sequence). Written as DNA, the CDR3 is TGTGCCAGTAGTATCGGCAGAGGCGATGAGCAGTTCTTC. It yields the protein CASSIGRGDEQFF.

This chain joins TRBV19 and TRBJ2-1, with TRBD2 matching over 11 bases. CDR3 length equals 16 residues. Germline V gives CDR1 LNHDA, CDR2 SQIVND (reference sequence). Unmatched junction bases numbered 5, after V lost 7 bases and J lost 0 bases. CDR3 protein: CASKLAGVPSYNEQFF. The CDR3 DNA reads TGTGCCAGTAAACTAGCGGGGGTGCCCTCCTACAATGAGCAGTTCTTC. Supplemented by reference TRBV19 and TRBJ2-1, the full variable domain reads DGGITQSPKYLFRKEGQNVTLSCEQNLNHDAMYWYRQDPGQGLRLIYYSQIVNDFQKGDIAEGYSVSREKKESFPLTVTSAQKNPTAFYLCASKLAGVPSYNEQFFGPGTRLTVL.